The source of this T cell receptor (beta chain) is a study of blood T cell repertoires in COVID-19. As for the study in general: Acute and convalescent COVID-19 samples came from the United States, Italy and Spain. PBMCs, B-cell-depleted T cells, or T cells were the source of the cDNA or gDNA that made up the material.

Authors' data handling: It was from reference gene primer amplification that nucleated cell counts were estimated. Profiled with immunoSEQ multiplex PCR; TCRdb holds only in-frame clones, not every one. The V and J calls and clone size come from that table; D and trimming were worked out from the DNA. The data contain approximately 250,000 clones, 70% to 90% of them singletons. This clone was observed a few times. The germline V and J ends were trimmed by 3 bases and 5 bases, with 10 bases remaining between them. The CDR3 runs to 14 residues. CDR1 is SEHNR and CDR2 is FQNEAQ in the germline V gene (reference sequence).

Specimen: peripheral blood. The receptor comes from a man between 60 and 75 years old who had recovered from COVID-19. V and J are TRBV7-9 and TRBJ1-4; D may be TRBD1 (6 bases). The DNA for the CDR3 is TGTGCCAGCAGCTTCTATGGGGGCAATGAAAAACTGTTTTTT. Its protein is CASSFYGGNEKLFF.